The 7 T cell receptor beta chains below were found in one sample sequenced in a study of shared clonotypes between healthy human individuals. Profiled with immunoSEQ multiplex PCR; TCRdb holds only in-frame clones, not every one. The data show fewer than 600,000 clones, around 79% seen once. The sample was PBMCs. These TCRs come from a woman between 40 and 50 years old in good health. Some clones in this sample may be carry-over from other donors' samples.

J is TRBJ2-7 and V is TRBV5-1; no firm D call. This CDR3 has 14 amino acids. Per the germline V gene, CDR1 is SGHRS and CDR2 is YFSETQ. The ends were cut back, 4 bases at V and 1 base at J, with 12 bases in the middle. The DNA for the CDR3 is TGCGCCAGCAGCATACAAAGTTCGTCCTACGAGCAGTACTTC. This encodes CASSIQSSSYEQYF.

This chain uses TRBV28 with TRBJ1-2; perhaps TRBD1 as D (6 bases). Germline V CDR1 and CDR2: MDHEN, SYDVKM. The CDR3 is 13 amino acids. V lost 5 bases and J lost 5, with 12 bases in between. The chain's CDR3 is CASSPPTGYGYTF. The DNA for the CDR3 is TGTGCCAGCAGTCCCCCCACAGGGTATGGCTACACCTTC.

The V and J genes are TRBV21-1 and TRBJ2-5; the table's D call TRBD2 went unverified against the DNA. TRBV21-1 is flagged as a pseudogene. CDR3 size: 18 residues. CDR3 DNA sequence: TGTGCCAGCAGCAAAGGTCGTGCCCCTAGCACCGAAAAAGAGACCCAGTACTTC. Amino acids: CASSKGRAPSTEKETQYF.

This rearrangement joins TRBV7-7 to TRBJ2-5; no definite D call. The DNA end is a closer match to TRBJ2-7, so the J assignment may be wrong. The CDR3 is 13 amino acids. Germline CDR1 and CDR2: SSHAT and FNYEAQ (reference sequence). The CDR3 DNA follows: TGTGCCAGCAGCTTACGCCAGGATGGCGAGCAGTACTTC. This sequence encodes CASSLRQDGEQYF.

The rearrangement uses TRBV29-1 and TRBJ2-1, with a tentative D call TRBD1 (5 bases). Trimming shortened V by 5 bases and J by 5 bases, and 13 bases separated the two germline ends. CDR3 length: 13 amino acids. Germline loops: CDR1 SQVTM, CDR2 ANQGSEA. CDR3 region: CSVMQVGHNEQFF. CDR3 DNA sequence: TGCAGCGTTATGCAGGTGGGGCACAATGAGCAGTTCTTC.

The chain couples TRBV7-2 to TRBJ2-3, with D unclear. This CDR3 has 13 residues. The ends were cut back, 3 bases at V and 2 bases at J, with 6 bases in the middle. Germline assignment: CDR1 SGHTA and CDR2 FQGNSA. Written as DNA, the CDR3 is TGTGCCAGCAGCTTTAGTCTCACAGATACGCAGTATTTT. It yields the protein CASSFSLTDTQYF.

V and J are TRBV6-1 and TRBJ1-2, with D uncertain. The CDR3 has 16 residues. Trimming removed 0 bases from V and 6 bases from J, with 17 bases in between. Per germline, CDR1 MNHNS and CDR2 SASEGT. The CDR3 bases are TGTGCCAGCAGTGAAGCAACTCTGGGGTTTTTAGATGGCTACACCTTC. The encoded protein is CASSEATLGFLDGYTF.